This entry lists 18 T cell receptor beta chains sequenced from one sample in a study of CD8 T cells in Susac syndrome. It was with random hexamers that roughly 0.5 to 1 ug RNA was reverse transcribed. MiXCR, applied by TCRdb to the immunoSEQ multiplex PCR reads, yields one record per CDR3 protein. The sample shows roughly 150,000 distinct CDR3 sequences, around 95% of them seen only once. Specimen: CD8+ T cells from PBMCs. The source is a human donor with multiple sclerosis.

J is TRBJ2-7 and V is TRBV6-2 or TRBV6-3, with D possibly being TRBD1 (6 bases). V lost 6 bases and J lost 5, with 14 bases in between. CDR1 MNHEY and CDR2 SVGEGT come from the germline V gene. This CDR3 spans 13 amino acids. The CDR3: CASSPDDRHEQYF. DNA of the CDR3: TGTGCCAGCAGCCCCGATGACAGGCACGAGCAGTACTTC.

The J gene is TRBJ1-1, the V gene TRBV6-2 or TRBV6-3; D possibly corresponds to TRBD1 (6 bases). The V gene's germline CDR1 is MNHEY and CDR2 SVGEGT. The CDR3 length is 20 residues. V was cut by 2 bases and J by 11 bases, with 36 bases left in between. The CDR3 bases are TGTGCCAGCAGTTACCGACAGGTGGGGAGGTTGTTTGAAGAGAACGTGGTGGCTTTCTTT. Protein product: CASSYRQVGRLFEENVVAFF.

J is TRBJ1-6 and V is TRBV13; unclear D gene. The germline V gene has CDR1 PRHDT and CDR2 FYEKMQ (reference sequence). Trimming shortened V by 4 bases and J by 11 bases, and 12 bases separated the two germline ends. This CDR3 comprises 13 residues. The DNA for the CDR3 is TGTGCCAGCAGCTCCCTGCATACCCCACCCCTCCACTTT. Residues: CASSSLHTPPLHF. Looking up the rest from reference TRBV13 and TRBJ1-6 gives the full variable domain: AAGVIQSPRHLIKEKRETATLKCYPIPRHDTVYWYQQGPGQDPQFLISFYEKMQSDKGSIPDRFSAQQFSDYHSELNMSSLELGDSALYFCASSSLHTPPLHFGNGTRLTVT.

V and J are TRBV6-1 and TRBJ1-5; TRBD1 agrees at 7 bases. After removal of 4 bases from V and 4 bases from J, the junction contained 10 bases not matched to a gene. From germline, CDR1 is MNHNS and CDR2 SASEGT. The CDR3 totals 16 residues. The CDR3 loop reads CASSAADRVLNQPQHF. CDR3 DNA sequence: TGTGCCAGCAGTGCCGCTGACAGGGTATTGAATCAGCCCCAGCATTTT.

The CDR3 here is CASSVDRVQETQYF. DNA for the CDR3: TGTGCCAGCAGCGTTGACAGGGTCCAAGAGACCCAGTACTTC. The genes are TRBV9 and TRBJ2-5; TRBD1 matches at 7 bases. The CDR3 is made up of 14 amino acids. From germline, CDR1 is SGDLS and CDR2 YYNGEE. Trimming took 2 bases from V and 1 from J; bases not matched to a gene: 2.

The chain has TRBV27 and TRBJ2-5; D might be TRBD1 (6 bases). The germline gives CDR1 MNHEY, CDR2 SMNVEV (reference sequence). V was clipped by 3 bases and J by 6 bases, with 14 bases between them. The CDR3 is 14 amino acids. CDR3 sequence (DNA): TGTGCCAGCAGTTTGGCAGGGGAAGCGAAGACCCAGTACTTC. This encodes CASSLAGEAKTQYF.

The rearrangement uses TRBV10-3 and TRBJ1-2; D uncertain. This CDR3 contains 12 residues. V dropped 7 bases and J dropped 8 bases, with 14 bases sitting between them. Germline lookup yields CDR1 ENHRY and CDR2 SYGVKD. CDR3 coding DNA: TGTGCCATCACTAACAGCGTTGGAGGCTACACCTTC. Its translation: CAITNSVGGYTF.

The V call is TRBV18, the J call TRBJ2-1; 7 bases line up with TRBD2. The CDR3 spans 17 residues. Unmatched junction bases numbered 9, after V lost 4 bases and J lost 0 bases. CDR1 is KGHSH, CDR2 LQKENI, per germline. The DNA of the CDR3 is TGTGCCAGCTCACTACGGGGGAGGGCGAGCTCCTACAATGAGCAGTTCTTC. This sequence encodes CASSLRGRASSYNEQFF.

The chain is built from TRBV28 and TRBJ2-1; 7 positions agree with TRBD2. J was trimmed by 5 bases and V by 6 bases; bases with no gene match: 10. The length of the CDR3 is 15 residues. The germline gives CDR1 MDHEN, CDR2 SYDVKM. Here the CDR3 DNA reads TGTGCCAGCAGCGGATTTAGCGGGTGGAACAATGAGCAGTTCTTC. As protein: CASSGFSGWNNEQFF. Combining the CDR3 with reference TRBV28 and TRBJ2-1 gives the whole variable domain DVKVTQSSRYLVKRTGEKVFLECVQDMDHENMFWYRQDPGLGLRLIYFSYDVKMKEKGDIPEGYSVSREKKERFSLILESASTNQTSMYLCASSGFSGWNNEQFFGPGTRLTVL.

The chain uses TRBV9 and TRBJ2-7; D may be TRBD2 (5 bases). Trimming stripped 0 bases from V and 4 bases from J, with 14 bases between. The CDR3 is made up of 15 amino acids. Per germline, CDR1 SGDLS and CDR2 YYNGEE. Here the CDR3 DNA reads TGTGCCAGCAGCGTAGCCGCCTACTCGGGGTACGAGCAGTACTTC. This sequence encodes CASSVAAYSGYEQYF.

The rearrangement joins TRBV28 to TRBJ1-5, with 11 bases lining up with TRBD1. V lost 4 bases and J lost 4; bases outside the gene matches: 3. Germline CDR1 is MDHEN and CDR2 is SYDVKM. This CDR3 has 15 amino acids. The CDR3 nucleotides read TGTGCCAGCAGTTGGGGACAGGGGGTAAATCAGCCCCAGCATTTT. The encoded protein is CASSWGQGVNQPQHF.

V is TRBV27 and J is TRBJ1-1; D uncertain. This CDR3 contains 10 residues. The V gene lost 8 bases and the J gene lost 5 bases, with 6 bases spanning the gap. The germline V gene encodes CDR1 MNHEY and CDR2 SMNVEV (reference sequence). The CDR3 is CASGRTEAFF. In DNA, the CDR3 is TGTGCCAGCGGGCGGACTGAAGCTTTCTTT.

The V call is TRBV27, the J call TRBJ2-3; 8 bases are shared with TRBD1. Germline V CDR1 and CDR2: MNHEY, SMNVEV (reference sequence). There are 16 residues in the CDR3. The V and J ends lost 2 bases and 3 bases, in that order; junction bases with no gene match: 7. CDR3 nucleotides: TGTGCCAGCAGTTTAAAGGGACAGGAGTGGACAGATACGCAGTATTTT. It encodes CASSLKGQEWTDTQYF.

The V and J genes are TRBV7-6 and TRBJ1-4, with D unclear. The V gene lost 1 base and the J gene lost 1 base, with 1 base spanning the gap. The CDR3 consists of 13 residues. Germline assignment: CDR1 SGHVS and CDR2 FNYEAQ. In nucleotides, the CDR3 is TGTGCCAGCAGCTTAGTAACTAATGAAAAACTGTTTTTT. It is translated as CASSLVTNEKLFF.

V is TRBV28 and J is TRBJ1-2, with no clear D. The V end was cut by 3 bases, the J end by 0 bases, with 8 bases between. This CDR3 is built from 14 residues. Germline assignment: CDR1 MDHEN and CDR2 SYDVKM. CDR3 loop: CASSLDGTNYGYTF. CDR3 sequence (DNA): TGTGCCAGCAGTTTGGACGGGACTAACTATGGCTACACCTTC.

The V call is TRBV7-9, the J call TRBJ2-7; no reliable D call. The CDR3 sequence is 14 residues long. V was cut by 4 bases and J by 4 bases, with 14 bases left in between. Germline CDR1 and CDR2: SEHNR and FQNEAQ (reference sequence). The CDR3 loop is CASSSPTGPYEQYF. In nucleotides, the CDR3 is TGTGCCAGCAGCTCCCCGACCGGCCCTTACGAGCAGTACTTC.

V usage is TRBV7-9 and J usage is TRBJ2-5; weak D call: TRBD1 (5 bases). V lost 1 base to trimming and J lost 0 bases, with 6 bases between them. CDR1 is SEHNR and CDR2 is FQNEAQ in the germline V gene (reference sequence). This CDR3 is 14 amino acids long. DNA for the CDR3: TGTGCCAGCAGCTTAGAGGGGAACCAAGAGACCCAGTACTTC. Translating gives CASSLEGNQETQYF. The variable domain in full, with the rest retrieved from reference TRBV7-9 and TRBJ2-5, is DTGVSQNPRHKITKRGQNVTFRCDPISEHNRLYWYRQTLGQGPEFLTYFQNEAQLEKSRLLSDRFSAERPKGSFSTLEIQRTEQGDSAMYLCASSLEGNQETQYFGPGTRLLVL.

The sample holds one count of this clonotype. This chain joins TRBV9 and TRBJ1-1; D may be TRBD1 (5 bases). CDR1 is SGDLS, CDR2 YYNGEE, per germline. The V end was cut by 0 bases, the J end by 4 bases, with 13 bases between. This CDR3 has 15 amino acids. For the CDR3, the DNA is TGTGCCAGCAGCGTAGCATCGGGGCCCATCACTGAAGCTTTCTTT. The encoded protein is CASSVASGPITEAFF.